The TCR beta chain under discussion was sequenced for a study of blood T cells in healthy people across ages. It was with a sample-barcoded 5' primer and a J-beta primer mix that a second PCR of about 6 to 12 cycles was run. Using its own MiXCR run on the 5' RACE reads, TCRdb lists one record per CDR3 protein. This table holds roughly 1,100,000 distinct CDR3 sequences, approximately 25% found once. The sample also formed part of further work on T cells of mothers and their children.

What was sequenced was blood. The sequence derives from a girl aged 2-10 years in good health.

CDR3 protein: CASSLAQDWETQYF. The CDR3 DNA reads TGTGCCAGCAGTTTAGCCCAGGACTGGGAGACCCAGTACTTC. The chain recombines TRBV12-3 or TRBV12-4 with TRBJ2-5, with D perhaps TRBD2 (5 bases). Trimming took off 0 bases at V and 5 bases at J, with 10 bases between the two ends. This CDR3 spans 14 amino acids.